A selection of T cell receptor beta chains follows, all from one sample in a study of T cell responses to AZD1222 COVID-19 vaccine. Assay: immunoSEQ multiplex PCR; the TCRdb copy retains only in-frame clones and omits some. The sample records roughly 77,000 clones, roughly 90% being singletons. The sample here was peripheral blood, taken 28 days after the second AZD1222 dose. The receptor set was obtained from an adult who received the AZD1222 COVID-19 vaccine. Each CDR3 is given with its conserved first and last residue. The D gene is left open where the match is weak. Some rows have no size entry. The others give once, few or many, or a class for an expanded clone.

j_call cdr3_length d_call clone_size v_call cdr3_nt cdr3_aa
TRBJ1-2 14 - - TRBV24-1 TGTGCCACCAGTGACCCCAAACAGCCCTATGGCTACACCTTC CATSDPKQPYGYTF
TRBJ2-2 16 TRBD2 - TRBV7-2 TGTGCCAGCAGCCCGACTAGCGGATCATACACCGGGGAGCTGTTTTTT CASSPTSGSYTGELFF
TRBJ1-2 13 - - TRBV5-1 TGCGCCAGCAGCCCCGACAGGCACTATGGCTACACCTTC CASSPDRHYGYTF
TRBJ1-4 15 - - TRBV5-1 TGCGCCAGCAGACGCGACGGCGCAACTAATGAAAAACTGTTTTTT CASRRDGATNEKLFF
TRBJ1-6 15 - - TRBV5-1 TGCGCCAGCAGCCCCCTGGGGGGCGGAAGTTCACCCCTCCACTTT CASSPLGGGSSPLHF
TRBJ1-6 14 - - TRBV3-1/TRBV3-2 TGTGCCAGCAGCCGTGTCGCGGCAAATTCACCCCTCCACTTT CASSRVAANSPLHF
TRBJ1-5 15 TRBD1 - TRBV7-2 TGTGCCAGCAGCTTGGATTGGACAGGGACGGAGCCCCAGCATTTT CASSLDWTGTEPQHF
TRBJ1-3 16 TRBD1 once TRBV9 TGTGCCAGCAGCGCTCGGACAGGCAACTCTGGAAACACCATATATTTT CASSARTGNSGNTIYF
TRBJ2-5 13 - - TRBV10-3 TGTGCCATCAGTGAGGGGGGGCGAGAGACCCAGTACTTC CAISEGGRETQYF
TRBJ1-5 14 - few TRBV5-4 TGTGCCAGCAGCAAACAGGGAAGCAATCAGCCCCAGCATTTT CASSKQGSNQPQHF
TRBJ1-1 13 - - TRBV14 TGTGCCAGCAGCCAAGCATTGAACACTGAAGCTTTCTTT CASSQALNTEAFF
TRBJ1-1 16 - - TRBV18 TGTGCCAGCTCACCCCTCAGGGGAGGTTCAAGGACTGAAGCTTTCTTT CASSPLRGGSRTEAFF
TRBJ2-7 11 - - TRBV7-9 TGTGCCAGCAGCTTTTCCCACGAGCAGTACTTC CASSFSHEQYF